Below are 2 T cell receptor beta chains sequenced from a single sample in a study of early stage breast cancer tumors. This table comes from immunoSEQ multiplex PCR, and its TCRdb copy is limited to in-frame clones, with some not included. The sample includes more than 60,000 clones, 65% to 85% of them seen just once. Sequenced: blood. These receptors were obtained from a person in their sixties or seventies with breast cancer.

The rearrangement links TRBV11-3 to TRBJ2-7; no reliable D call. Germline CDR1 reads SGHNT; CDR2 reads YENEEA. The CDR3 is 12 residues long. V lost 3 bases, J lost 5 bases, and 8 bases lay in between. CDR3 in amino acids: CASSFGTHEQYF. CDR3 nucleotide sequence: TGTGCCAGCAGCTTCGGAACCCACGAGCAGTACTTC.

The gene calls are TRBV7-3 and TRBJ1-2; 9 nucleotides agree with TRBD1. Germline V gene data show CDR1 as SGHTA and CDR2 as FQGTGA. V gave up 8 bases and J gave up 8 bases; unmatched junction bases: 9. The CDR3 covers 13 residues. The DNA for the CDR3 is TGTGCCAGCGGGGGGACAGGGTATTACGGCTACACCTTC. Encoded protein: CASGGTGYYGYTF.